Listed below are T cell receptor beta chains from one sample, sequenced in a study of shared clonotypes between healthy human individuals. Sequencing was performed with immunoSEQ multiplex PCR; in TCRdb, only in-frame clones are kept and a portion is missing. The data show 600,000 or so clones, approximately 95% seen once. The sequencing sample was made of naive CD8+ T cells sorted from blood. The receptors were gathered from a young woman in good health. Both conserved end residues are part of each CDR3. Each record gives: D gene, V gene, clone size, J gene, CDR3 protein, CDR3 DNA. D genes are given only for firm matches. Some rows mark clone size as missing; the rest say once, few, many or name a class of expanded clone.

>-|TRBV20-1|-|TRBJ2-7
CSASMIYEQYF
TGCAGTGCTTCCATGATCTACGAGCAGTACTTC
>-|TRBV28|-|TRBJ2-2
CASSPWGAMYGELFF
TGTGCCAGCAGCCCGTGGGGCGCGATGTACGGGGAGCTGTTTTTT
>TRBD1|TRBV28|-|TRBJ2-1
CASSEGDRGDEQFF
TGTGCCAGCAGTGAAGGGGACAGAGGAGATGAGCAGTTCTTC
>TRBD2|TRBV5-1|-|TRBJ2-7
CASSPTRGGSGEQYF
TGCGCCAGCAGCCCCACGCGGGGGGGGAGTGGCGAGCAGTACTTC
>-|TRBV19|-|TRBJ1-1
CASRSGGHTEAFF
TGTGCCAGTAGATCCGGAGGTCACACTGAAGCTTTCTTT
>TRBD1|TRBV5-4|-|TRBJ2-7
CASSPGTAEQYF
TGTGCCAGCAGCCCGGGGACAGCCGAGCAGTACTTC
>TRBD2|TRBV15|-|TRBJ2-7
CATSEEWTSGAFYEQYF
TGTGCCACCAGCGAGGAGTGGACTAGCGGAGCCTTCTACGAGCAGTACTTC
>-|TRBV7-9|few|TRBJ2-1
CASSPRYNEQFF
TGTGCCAGCAGCCCACGGTACAATGAGCAGTTCTTC
>-|TRBV30|-|TRBJ1-2
CAWRIGPNFLF
TGTGCCTGGAGAATAGGCCCGAATTTTCTATTC
>-|TRBV29-1|-|TRBJ2-1
CSVEGGRGPYNEQFF
TGCAGCGTTGAAGGTGGTCGCGGGCCGTACAATGAGCAGTTCTTC
>-|TRBV5-1|-|TRBJ2-5
CASSGPSEYQETQYF
TGCGCCAGCAGCGGTCCTTCAGAGTACCAAGAGACCCAGTACTTC
>TRBD1|TRBV5-4|-|TRBJ2-7
CASSLSGQGIHEQYF
TGTGCCAGCAGCTTATCCGGACAGGGTATCCACGAGCAGTACTTC
>-|TRBV5-1|-|TRBJ2-7
CASSPGNREIPYEQYF
TGCGCCAGCAGCCCGGGTAATCGGGAGATCCCCTACGAGCAGTACTTC
>-|TRBV27|-|TRBJ1-2
CASRGANYGYTF
TGTGCCAGCAGGGGGGCTAACTATGGCTACACCTTC
>-|TRBV10-3|-|TRBJ1-1
CAISERQGENTEAFF
TGTGCCATCAGTGAGCGGCAGGGAGAGAACACTGAAGCTTTCTTT
>-|TRBV19|few|TRBJ1-5
CASSIPFNQPQHF
TGTGCCAGTAGTATCCCCTTCAATCAGCCCCAGCATTTT
>TRBD1|TRBV27|-|TRBJ1-2
CASSSRDRLNYGYTF
TGTGCCAGCAGCTCCCGGGACAGGTTGAACTATGGCTACACCTTC
>-|TRBV29-1|-|TRBJ1-1
CSVKGGTEAFF
TGCAGCGTTAAAGGGGGCACTGAAGCTTTCTTT
>-|TRBV5-1|-|TRBJ2-7
CASSLGRGGVAPYEQYF
TGCGCCAGCAGCTTGGGGAGAGGGGGAGTGGCCCCCTACGAGCAGTACTTC
>-|TRBV4-1|-|TRBJ2-1
CASSQDRIPYNEQFF
TGCGCCAGCAGCCAAGATCGAATACCCTACAATGAGCAGTTCTTC
>-|TRBV4-1|-|TRBJ2-2
CASSHGEGPGELFF
TGCGCCAGCAGCCACGGGGAAGGGCCCGGGGAGCTGTTTTTT
>-|TRBV7-9|-|TRBJ2-7
CASSLPLTPYEQYF
TGTGCCAGCAGCCTCCCCCTGACACCCTACGAGCAGTACTTC
>-|TRBV7-8|-|TRBJ1-4
CASSLAPGGAHEKLFF
TGTGCCAGCAGCTTAGCGCCGGGGGGAGCCCATGAAAAACTGTTTTTT
>TRBD1|TRBV10-1|-|TRBJ1-5
CASTRTGTSRPQHF
TGCGCCAGCACGCGGACAGGGACGTCGAGGCCCCAGCATTTT
>-|TRBV7-9|-|TRBJ1-4
CASSPPLFF
TGTGCCAGCAGCCCCCCGCTGTTTTTT
>TRBD2|TRBV7-9|-|TRBJ2-7
CASSISGRMIYEQYF
TGTGCCAGCAGCATAAGCGGGAGGATGATCTACGAGCAGTACTTC
>TRBD2|TRBV11-2|-|TRBJ2-2
CASSSGGTGELFF
TGTGCCAGCAGCTCGGGGGGAACCGGGGAGCTGTTTTTT
>TRBD1|TRBV13|-|TRBJ2-5
CASSFRDRGYQETQYF
TGTGCCAGCAGCTTCCGAGACAGGGGGTACCAAGAGACCCAGTACTTC
>TRBD1|TRBV28|-|TRBJ2-3
CASSQGDSASTDTQYF
TGTGCCAGCAGTCAAGGGGACAGCGCCAGCACAGATACGCAGTATTTT
>-|TRBV15|few|TRBJ1-5
CATSSLWGEPQHF
TGTGCCACCAGCAGTCTATGGGGGGAGCCCCAGCATTTT